The T cell receptor beta chain under discussion was sequenced for a study of OX40 agonist ivuxolimab in advanced cancers. Patients were ruled out by autoimmune disease history or systemic immunosuppression. Baseline was the first blood sampling point, followed by cycle 4 day 1 and cycle 7 day 1. This CDR3 has 11 amino acids. Germline V gene sequence: CDR1 SGHVS, CDR2 FQNEAQ. With regard to this clone: Its antigen is still unknown. One end of the junction is discordant with germline, which a read error may explain.

Using immunoSEQ multiplex PCR, the repertoire was profiled, and TCRdb retains in-frame clones only, with some absent. This sample has 90,000 to 130,000 clones; around 90% occur once, and the top ten carry approximately 0.69%. Regarding the study as a whole: Clonal expansion among partial responders at 0.1-3.0 mg/kg ranked near the lowest. CD4+ T cells averaged fewer expanded clones than CD8+ T cells.

The sample in question was CD4+ or CD8+ T cells sorted from blood, obtained in a trial of the OX40 agonist ivuxolimab. The chain recombines TRBV7-8 with TRBJ1-1, with D perhaps matching TRBD1 (6 bases). The TCR sequence derives from an adult with an advanced solid tumor such as melanoma, head and neck, liver or kidney cancer. The CDR3, as DNA: TGTGCCAGCAGTTTAGGGGGTGAAGCTTTCTTT. Protein sequence: CASSLGGEAFF. Full variable domain (outside the CDR3, taken from reference TRBV7-8 and TRBJ1-1): GAGVSQSPRYKVAKRGQDVALRCDPISGHVSLFWYQQALGQGPEFLTYFQNEAQLDKSGLPSDRFFAERPEGSVSTLKIQRTQQEDSAVYLCASSLGGEAFFGQGTRLTVV.